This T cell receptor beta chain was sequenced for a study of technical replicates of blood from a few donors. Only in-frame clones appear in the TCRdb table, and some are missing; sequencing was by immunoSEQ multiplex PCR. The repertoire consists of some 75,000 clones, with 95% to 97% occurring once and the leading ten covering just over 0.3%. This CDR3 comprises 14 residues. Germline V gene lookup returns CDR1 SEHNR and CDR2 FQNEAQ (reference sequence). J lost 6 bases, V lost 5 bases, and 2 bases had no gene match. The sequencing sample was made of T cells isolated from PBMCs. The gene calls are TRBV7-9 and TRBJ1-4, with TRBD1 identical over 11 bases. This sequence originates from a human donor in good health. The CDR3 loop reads CASSPGQGDEKLFF. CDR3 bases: TGTGCCAGCAGCCCGGGACAGGGGGATGAAAAACTGTTTTTT.